The rows below give T cell receptor beta chains drawn from one sample of a study of regulatory T cells in long-lasting Graves disease. Each CDR3 protein gets one entry after TCRdb re-called the multiplex PCR reads with MiXCR. The sample yields hundreds of thousands of distinct CDR3 sequences, roughly 20% seen once. The sample consisted of peripheral blood mononuclear cells (PBMCs), taken when the disease was refractory, from a patient treated with antithyroid drugs. All receptors come from a female donor with Graves disease. CDR3s include the opening cysteine and the closing phenylalanine or tryptophan. The D gene is left open where the match is weak. Size tells how often a clone was seen (once, few, many) or the class of an expanded clone, and some rows leave it out.

size	V	J	D	CDR3	DNA
many	TRBV7-9	TRBJ1-2	.	CASSLVVGSGYTF	TGTGCCAGCAGCTTAGTTGTAGGTTCCGGCTACACCTTC
few	TRBV14	TRBJ2-7	TRBD1	CASSQESGTGFEQYF	TGTGCCAGCAGCCAAGAATCCGGGACAGGTTTCGAGCAGTACTTC
.	TRBV6-2/TRBV6-3	TRBJ2-5	.	CASTLGETQYF	TGTGCCAGCACCCTCGGAGAGACCCAGTACTTC
many	TRBV28	TRBJ2-2	.	CASSSRWTNTGELFF	TGTGCCAGCAGTTCCCGATGGACGAACACCGGGGAGCTGTTTTTT
many	TRBV27	TRBJ1-1	.	CASSPRYLITEAFF	TGTGCCAGCAGTCCAAGGTATTTGATTACTGAAGCTTTCTTT
.	TRBV6-2/TRBV6-3	TRBJ2-1	.	CASSRGTSGNEQFF	TGTGCCAGCAGCCGGGGTACGTCTGGCAATGAGCAGTTCTTC
.	TRBV30	TRBJ2-7	.	CAWSTSQGGVYEQYF	TGTGCCTGGAGTACATCACAGGGGGGGGTCTACGAGCAGTACTTC
once	TRBV27	TRBJ2-2	TRBD2	CASSSLIAGTGELFF	TGTGCCAGCAGTTCGCTGATAGCGGGGACCGGGGAGCTGTTTTTT
many	TRBV28	TRBJ2-7	.	CASSLKGSGAMRPYEQYF	TGTGCCAGCAGTTTGAAGGGGTCAGGAGCAATGCGCCCCTACGAGCAGTACTTC
few	TRBV18	TRBJ1-5	TRBD1	CASSHGQGRGNQPQHF	TGTGCCAGCTCACATGGACAGGGCCGGGGCAATCAGCCCCAGCATTTT
few	TRBV5-1	TRBJ2-7	.	CASSLDTGPYEQYF	TGCGCCAGCAGCTTAGATACAGGTCCCTACGAGCAGTACTTC
.	TRBV18	TRBJ2-5	.	CASPAQETQYF	TGTGCCAGCCCAGCTCAAGAGACCCAGTACTTC
.	TRBV6-2/TRBV6-3	TRBJ2-7	.	CASSFEEGAYEQYF	TGTGCCAGCAGTTTCGAAGAGGGCGCCTACGAGCAGTACTTC
.	TRBV6-1	TRBJ2-1	.	CASSMGDGRSYNEQFF	TGTGCCAGCAGTATGGGGGACGGACGCTCCTACAATGAGCAGTTCTTC
.	TRBV30	TRBJ1-1	TRBD1	CAWRQGGTEAFF	TGTGCCTGGCGACAGGGTGGCACTGAAGCTTTCTTT
.	TRBV19	TRBJ1-5	TRBD1	CASSKGTRPGQGTDQPQHF	TGTGCCAGTAGTAAGGGGACTCGGCCAGGACAGGGGACCGATCAGCCCCAGCATTTT
.	TRBV7-3	TRBJ2-7	.	CASSLNRANEQYF	TGTGCCAGCAGCTTGAACAGGGCGAACGAGCAGTACTTC
many	TRBV12-3/TRBV12-4	TRBJ1-1	.	CASNAGGQPNTEAFF	TGTGCCAGCAACGCCGGAGGGCAACCGAACACTGAAGCTTTCTTT
few	TRBV7-9	TRBJ2-6	.	CASSSDSSGANVLTF	TGTGCCAGCAGCTCCGACAGCTCTGGGGCCAACGTCCTGACTTTC
few	TRBV27	TRBJ2-4	.	CASSFRRKNIQYF	TGTGCCAGCAGTTTTCGACGGAAAAACATTCAGTACTTC
.	TRBV4-1	TRBJ1-1	TRBD1	CASSHSRLRDSSNTEAFF	TGCGCCAGCAGCCATTCACGCCTTAGGGACAGCTCGAACACTGAAGCTTTCTTT
few	TRBV27	TRBJ2-7	.	CASSYRTHTYEQYF	TGTGCCAGCAGTTACCGGACGCACACCTACGAGCAGTACTTC
many	TRBV30	TRBJ1-2	.	CAWRREVYTF	TGTGCCTGGAGAAGGGAGGTCTACACCTTC
.	TRBV7-6	TRBJ2-5	TRBD1	CASSLNPPRTGGQETQYF	TGTGCCAGCAGCTTAAATCCCCCGAGGACAGGGGGGCAAGAGACCCAGTACTTC
many	TRBV6-1	TRBJ1-5	.	CASSQIGDQPQHF	TGTGCCAGCAGTCAAATCGGGGATCAGCCCCAGCATTTT